A single sample gave rise to the 10 T cell receptor beta chains below, sequenced in a study of blood T cell repertoires in COVID-19. Generated by immunoSEQ multiplex PCR, the TCRdb table keeps only in-frame clones and is missing some. The sample contains some 280,000 clones, around 81% of which appear only once. The specimen sequenced was peripheral blood. All receptors derive from a woman in her forties or fifties with active or convalescent COVID-19.

The genes are TRBV4-1 and TRBJ1-1; a weak D match, TRBD1 (6 bases). Trimming stripped 0 bases from V and 6 bases from J, with 8 bases between. The CDR3 is 13 amino acids. Germline lookup yields CDR1 MGHRA and CDR2 YSYEKL. The CDR3 coding sequence is TGCGCCAGCAGCCAAGACAGGGGTCCTGAAGCTTTCTTT. It is translated as CASSQDRGPEAFF.

Comment on this clone: Its ends do not fully match the called genes, so a read error is possible. The chain joins TRBV10-3 to TRBJ1-2, with 7 bases fitting TRBD1. CDR1 and CDR2 (germline): ENHRY, SYGVKD. This CDR3 spans 15 amino acids. Here the CDR3 reads CAISESQGTVTGYTF. Here the CDR3 DNA reads TGTGCCATCAGCGAGTCCCAGGGGACAGTAACCGGCTACACCTTC.

The chain carries TRBV2 and TRBJ1-3; the match to TRBD1 covers 8 bases. CDR3 length: 17 amino acids. Unmatched junction bases numbered 10, after V lost 6 bases and J lost 0 bases. Per germline, CDR1 SNHLY and CDR2 FYNNEI. CDR3 loop: CASRTPGQVFSGNTIYF. The CDR3 nucleotides read TGTGCCAGCAGGACTCCGGGACAGGTTTTCTCTGGAAACACCATATATTTT.

The genes are TRBV2 and TRBJ1-2; 8 bases map to TRBD1. The J segment lost 8 bases and the V segment lost 4 bases, leaving 6 bases of the junction unmatched. The CDR3 is 13 amino acids. Germline CDR1 reads SNHLY; CDR2 reads FYNNEI. Here the CDR3 reads CASSVGQGRGYTF. CDR3 DNA: TGTGCCAGCAGTGTTGGACAGGGAAGAGGCTACACCTTC.

The chain links TRBV16 to TRBJ2-7, with D hard to call. Germline V gives CDR1 KGHSY, CDR2 FQNENV. Trimming pared 4 bases from V and 2 bases from J, leaving 9 bases between. This CDR3 region has 13 residues. This CDR3 reads CASSPRSAYEQYF. In nucleotides, the CDR3 is TGTGCCAGCAGCCCGCGATCCGCCTACGAGCAGTACTTC.

This sequence joins TRBV5-4 and TRBJ2-3, with 7 bases that match TRBD1. The V gene end was trimmed by 1 base and the J gene end by 5 bases; junction bases not matched to a gene: 7. Germline lookup yields CDR1 SGHNT and CDR2 YYREEE (reference sequence). The CDR3 totals 15 residues. CDR3 protein: CASSLRDRGLDTQYF. For the CDR3, the DNA is TGTGCCAGCAGCTTGCGGGACAGAGGTTTAGATACGCAGTATTTT. Drawing the rest from reference TRBV5-4 and TRBJ2-3, the complete variable domain is ETGVTQSPTHLIKTRGQQVTLRCSSQSGHNTVSWYQQALGQGPQFIFQYYREEENGRGNFPPRFSGLQFPNYSSELNVNALELDDSALYLCASSLRDRGLDTQYFGPGTRLTVL.

This rearrangement joins TRBV10-3 to TRBJ1-1, with TRBD1 matching 7 bases. The CDR3 sequence is 12 residues long. CDR1 and CDR2 (germline): ENHRY, SYGVKD. With V trimmed by 4 bases and J by 4 bases, 0 bases remained unmatched. DNA for the CDR3: TGTGCCATCAGTGGGACAGGCACTGAAGCTTTCTTT. Its protein is CAISGTGTEAFF.

This chain uses TRBV19 with TRBJ1-4; a weak D match, TRBD1 (5 bases). The V and J ends lost 0 bases and 10 bases respectively, with 12 bases between them. The germline gives CDR1 LNHDA, CDR2 SQIVND (reference sequence). This CDR3 has 14 amino acids. The CDR3 loop reads CASSIERGGGKLFF. CDR3 in DNA: TGTGCCAGTAGTATAGAAAGGGGAGGTGGAAAACTGTTTTTT. The entire variable domain, with the rest obtained from reference TRBV19 and TRBJ1-4, is as follows: DGGITQSPKYLFRKEGQNVTLSCEQNLNHDAMYWYRQDPGQGLRLIYYSQIVNDFQKGDIAEGYSVSREKKESFPLTVTSAQKNPTAFYLCASSIERGGGKLFFGSGTQLSVL.

This rearrangement joins TRBV19 to TRBJ1-1; perhaps TRBD1 as D (6 bases). V was pared by 4 bases and J by 1 base, with 10 bases between. This CDR3 has 14 amino acids. Germline loops: CDR1 LNHDA, CDR2 SQIVND (reference sequence). CDR3 residues: CASSTQTGNTEAFF. The CDR3 DNA reads TGTGCCAGTAGTACACAGACAGGGAACACTGAAGCTTTCTTT.

The chain has TRBV7-3 and TRBJ2-3, with TRBD2 as a possible D gene (6 bases). CDR1 is SGHTA, CDR2 FQGTGA, per germline. The CDR3 length is 14 residues. Trimming cost V 2 bases and J 6 bases, with 12 bases left between them. DNA of the CDR3: TGTGCCAGCAGCTTAGCTAGCGTAGGGGATACGCAGTATTTT. Amino acid sequence: CASSLASVGDTQYF. The entire variable domain, with the rest obtained from reference TRBV7-3 and TRBJ2-3, is as follows: GAGVSQTPSNKVTEKGKYVELRCDPISGHTALYWYRQSLGQGPEFLIYFQGTGAADDSGLPNDRFFAVRPEGSVSTLKIQRTERGDSAVYLCASSLASVGDTQYFGPGTRLTVL.